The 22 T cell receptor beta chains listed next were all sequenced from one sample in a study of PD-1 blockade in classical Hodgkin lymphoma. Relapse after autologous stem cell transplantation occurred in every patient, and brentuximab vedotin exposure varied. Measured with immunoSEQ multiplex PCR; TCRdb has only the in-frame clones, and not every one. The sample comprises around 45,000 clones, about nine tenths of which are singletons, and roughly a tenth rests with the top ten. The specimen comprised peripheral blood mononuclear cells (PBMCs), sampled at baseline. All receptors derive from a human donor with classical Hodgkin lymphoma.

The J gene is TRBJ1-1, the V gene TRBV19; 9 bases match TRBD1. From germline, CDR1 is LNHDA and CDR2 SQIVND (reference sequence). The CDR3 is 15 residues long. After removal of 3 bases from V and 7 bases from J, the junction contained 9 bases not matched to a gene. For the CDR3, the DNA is TGTGCCAGTAGTATGGGGACCGGGACAGGGATTGAAGCTTTCTTT. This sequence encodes CASSMGTGTGIEAFF.

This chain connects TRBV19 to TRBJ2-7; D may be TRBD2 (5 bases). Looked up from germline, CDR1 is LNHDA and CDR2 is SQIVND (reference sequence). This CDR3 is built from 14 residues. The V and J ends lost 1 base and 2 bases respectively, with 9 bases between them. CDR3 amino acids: CASSIGRGAYEQYF. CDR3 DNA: TGTGCCAGTAGTATAGGACGGGGAGCCTACGAGCAGTACTTC.

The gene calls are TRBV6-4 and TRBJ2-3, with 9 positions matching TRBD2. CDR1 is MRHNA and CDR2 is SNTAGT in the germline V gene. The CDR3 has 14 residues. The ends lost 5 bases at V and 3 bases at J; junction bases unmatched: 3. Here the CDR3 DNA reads TGTGCCAGCAGTCCGGGACTAGCAACAGATACGCAGTATTTT. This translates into CASSPGLATDTQYF.

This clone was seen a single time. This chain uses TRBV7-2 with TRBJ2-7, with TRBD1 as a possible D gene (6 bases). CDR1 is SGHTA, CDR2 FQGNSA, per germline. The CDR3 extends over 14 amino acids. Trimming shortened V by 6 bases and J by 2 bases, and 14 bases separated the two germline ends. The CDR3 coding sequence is TGTGCCAGCAGTCTCCGGGACATCGCCTACGAGCAGTACTTC. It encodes CASSLRDIAYEQYF.

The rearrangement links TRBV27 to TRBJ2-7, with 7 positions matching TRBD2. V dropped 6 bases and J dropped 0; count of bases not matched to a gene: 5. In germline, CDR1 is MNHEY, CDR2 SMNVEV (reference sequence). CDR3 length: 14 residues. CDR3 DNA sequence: TGTGCCAGCAGAATGGGGGGGAGCTCCTACGAGCAGTACTTC. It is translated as CASRMGGSSYEQYF.

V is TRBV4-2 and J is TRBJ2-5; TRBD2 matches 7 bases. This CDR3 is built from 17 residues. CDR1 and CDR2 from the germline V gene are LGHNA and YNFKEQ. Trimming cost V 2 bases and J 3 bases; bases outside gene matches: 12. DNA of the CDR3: TGTGCCAGCAGCCAATTTACTAGCGACCGATTTGAAGAGACCCAGTACTTC. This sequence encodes CASSQFTSDRFEETQYF.

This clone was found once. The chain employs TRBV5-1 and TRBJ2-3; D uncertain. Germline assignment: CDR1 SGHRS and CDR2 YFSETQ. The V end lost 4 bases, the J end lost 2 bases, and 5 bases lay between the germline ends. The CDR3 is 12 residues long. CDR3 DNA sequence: TGCGCCAGCAGCCCGAACACAGATACGCAGTATTTT. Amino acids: CASSPNTDTQYF. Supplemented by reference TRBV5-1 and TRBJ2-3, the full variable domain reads KAGVTQTPRYLIKTRGQQVTLSCSPISGHRSVSWYQQTPGQGLQFLFEYFSETQRNKGNFPGRFSGRQFSNSRSEMNVSTLELGDSALYLCASSPNTDTQYFGPGTRLTVL.

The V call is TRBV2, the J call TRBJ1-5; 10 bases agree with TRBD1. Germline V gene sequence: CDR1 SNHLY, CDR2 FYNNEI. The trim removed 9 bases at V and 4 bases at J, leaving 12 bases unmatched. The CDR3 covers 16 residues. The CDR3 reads CASQTGTGVRNQPQHF. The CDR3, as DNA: TGTGCCAGTCAAACCGGGACAGGGGTGAGGAATCAGCCCCAGCATTTT.

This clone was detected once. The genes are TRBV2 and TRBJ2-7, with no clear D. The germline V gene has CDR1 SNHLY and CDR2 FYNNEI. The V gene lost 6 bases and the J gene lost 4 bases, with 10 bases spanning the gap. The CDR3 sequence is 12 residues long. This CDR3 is CASRATLYEQYF. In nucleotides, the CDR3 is TGTGCCAGCAGAGCCACCCTTTACGAGCAGTACTTC.

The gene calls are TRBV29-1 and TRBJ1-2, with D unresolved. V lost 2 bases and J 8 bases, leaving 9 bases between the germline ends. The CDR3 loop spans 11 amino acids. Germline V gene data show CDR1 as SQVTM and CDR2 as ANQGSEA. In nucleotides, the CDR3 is TGCAGCGTTGAACTGGGAAACGGCTACACCTTC. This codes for CSVELGNGYTF.

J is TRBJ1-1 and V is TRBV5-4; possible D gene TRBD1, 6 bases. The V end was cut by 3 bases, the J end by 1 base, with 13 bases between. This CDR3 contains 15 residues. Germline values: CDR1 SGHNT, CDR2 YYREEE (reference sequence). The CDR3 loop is CASSWGHRPNTEAFF. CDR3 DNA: TGTGCCAGCAGCTGGGGACACCGACCGAACACTGAAGCTTTCTTT.

The CDR3 DNA follows: TGTGCCAGCAGCAGGTGGGGTGGGATAGCCAAAAACATTCAGTACTTC. This codes for CASSRWGGIAKNIQYF. The chain is built from TRBV7-8 and TRBJ2-4; D not certain. Per the germline V gene, CDR1 is SGHVS and CDR2 is FQNEAQ. The CDR3 spans 16 residues. Deletions cut 5 bases from V and 0 bases from J, with 14 bases between.

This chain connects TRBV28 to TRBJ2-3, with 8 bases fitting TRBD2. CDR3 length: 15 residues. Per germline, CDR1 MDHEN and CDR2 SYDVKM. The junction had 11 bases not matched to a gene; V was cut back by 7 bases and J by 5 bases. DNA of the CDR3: TGTGCCAGCAACCCGCGGGAGGACGAAGGAGATACGCAGTATTTT. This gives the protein CASNPREDEGDTQYF.

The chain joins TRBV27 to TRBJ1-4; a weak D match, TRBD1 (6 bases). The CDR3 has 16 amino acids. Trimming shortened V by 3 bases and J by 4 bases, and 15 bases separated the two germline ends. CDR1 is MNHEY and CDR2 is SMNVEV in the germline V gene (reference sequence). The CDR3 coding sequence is TGTGCCAGCAGTTTCCGGGGGGCATTTAGTAATGAAAAACTGTTTTTT. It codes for CASSFRGAFSNEKLFF. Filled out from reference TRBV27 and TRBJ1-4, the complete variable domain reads EAQVTQNPRYLITVTGKKLTVTCSQNMNHEYMSWYRQDPGLGLRQIYYSMNVEVTDKGDVPEGYKVSRKEKRNFPLILESPSPNQTSLYFCASSFRGAFSNEKLFFGSGTQLSVL.

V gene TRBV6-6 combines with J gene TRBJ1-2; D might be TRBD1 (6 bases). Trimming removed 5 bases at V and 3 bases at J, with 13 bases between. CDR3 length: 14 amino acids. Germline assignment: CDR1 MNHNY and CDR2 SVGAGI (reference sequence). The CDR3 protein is CASSTTAGDYGYTF. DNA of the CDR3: TGTGCCAGCAGTACGACGGCAGGGGACTATGGCTACACCTTC.

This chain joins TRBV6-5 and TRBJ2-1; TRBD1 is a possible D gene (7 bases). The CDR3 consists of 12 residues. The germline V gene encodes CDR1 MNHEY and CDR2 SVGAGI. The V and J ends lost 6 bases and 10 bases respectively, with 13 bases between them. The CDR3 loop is CASRTGDSEQFF. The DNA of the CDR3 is TGTGCCAGCAGGACGGGGGACAGCGAGCAGTTCTTC.

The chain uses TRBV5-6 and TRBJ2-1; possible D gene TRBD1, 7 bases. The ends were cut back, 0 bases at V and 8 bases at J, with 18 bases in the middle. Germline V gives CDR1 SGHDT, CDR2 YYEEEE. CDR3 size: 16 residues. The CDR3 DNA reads TGTGCCAGCAGCTTGGAGGTGCCAGGGGGGAATCATGAGCAGTTCTTC. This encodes CASSLEVPGGNHEQFF. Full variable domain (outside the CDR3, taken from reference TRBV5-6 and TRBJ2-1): DAGVTQSPTHLIKTRGQQVTLRCSPKSGHDTVSWYQQALGQGPQFIFQYYEEEERQRGNFPDRFSGHQFPNYSSELNVNALLLGDSALYLCASSLEVPGGNHEQFFGPGTRLTVL.

The CDR3, as DNA: TGTGCCAGCAGTGAAAATCCTCGATACGAGCAGTACTTC. This translates into CASSENPRYEQYF. The chain is built from TRBV6-1 and TRBJ2-7; D is unclear. CDR3 size: 13 residues. V shed 2 bases and J shed 4 bases, with 9 bases lying between them. Germline CDR1 MNHNS, CDR2 SASEGT.

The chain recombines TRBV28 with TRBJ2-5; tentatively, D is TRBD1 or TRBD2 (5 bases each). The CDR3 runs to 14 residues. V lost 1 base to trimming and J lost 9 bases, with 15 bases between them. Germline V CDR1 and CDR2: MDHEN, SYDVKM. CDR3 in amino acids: CASSLYGTAPAQYF. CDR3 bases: TGTGCCAGCAGTTTATATGGGACGGCTCCCGCCCAGTACTTC.

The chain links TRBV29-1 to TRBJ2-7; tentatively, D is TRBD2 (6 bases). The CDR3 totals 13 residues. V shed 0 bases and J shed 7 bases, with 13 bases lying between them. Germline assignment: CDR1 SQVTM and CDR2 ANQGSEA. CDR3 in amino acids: CSVEDEAGREQYF. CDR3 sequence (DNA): TGCAGCGTTGAAGATGAGGCGGGGAGAGAGCAGTACTTC.

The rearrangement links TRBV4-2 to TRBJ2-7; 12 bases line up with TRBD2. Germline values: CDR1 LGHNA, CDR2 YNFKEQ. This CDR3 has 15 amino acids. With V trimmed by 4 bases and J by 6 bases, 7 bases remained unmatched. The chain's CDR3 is CASSLSSGGAGEQYF. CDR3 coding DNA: TGTGCCAGCAGCCTCTCTAGCGGGGGGGCCGGCGAGCAGTACTTC.

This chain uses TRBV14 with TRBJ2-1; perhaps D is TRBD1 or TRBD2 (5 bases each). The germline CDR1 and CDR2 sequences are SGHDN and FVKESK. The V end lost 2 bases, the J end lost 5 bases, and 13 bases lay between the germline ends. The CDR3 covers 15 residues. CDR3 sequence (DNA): TGTGCCAGCAGCCAACAGGGACGAAGGAACAATGAGCAGTTCTTC. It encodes CASSQQGRRNNEQFF.